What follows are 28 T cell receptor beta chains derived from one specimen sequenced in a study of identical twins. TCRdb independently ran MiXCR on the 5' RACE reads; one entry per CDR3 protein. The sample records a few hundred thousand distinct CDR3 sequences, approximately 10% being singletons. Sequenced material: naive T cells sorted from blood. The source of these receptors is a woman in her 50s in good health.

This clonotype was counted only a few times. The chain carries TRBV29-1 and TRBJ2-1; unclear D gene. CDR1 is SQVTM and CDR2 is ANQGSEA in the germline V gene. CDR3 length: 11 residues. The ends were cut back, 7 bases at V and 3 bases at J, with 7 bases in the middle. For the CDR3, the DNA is TGCAGCGCCCACATCTACAATGAGCAGTTCTTC. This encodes CSAHIYNEQFF.

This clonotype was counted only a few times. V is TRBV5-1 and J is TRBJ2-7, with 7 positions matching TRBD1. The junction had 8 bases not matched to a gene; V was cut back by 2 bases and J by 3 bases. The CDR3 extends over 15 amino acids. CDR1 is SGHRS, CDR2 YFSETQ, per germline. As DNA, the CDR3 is TGCGCCAGCAGCTTTTACAGGGGTGTGAACTACGAGCAGTACTTC. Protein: CASSFYRGVNYEQYF.

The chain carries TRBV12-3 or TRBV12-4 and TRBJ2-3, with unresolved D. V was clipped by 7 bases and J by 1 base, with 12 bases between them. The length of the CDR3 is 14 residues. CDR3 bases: TGTGCCAGCATCCCCGGCAGCCGCACAGATACGCAGTATTTT. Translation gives CASIPGSRTDTQYF.

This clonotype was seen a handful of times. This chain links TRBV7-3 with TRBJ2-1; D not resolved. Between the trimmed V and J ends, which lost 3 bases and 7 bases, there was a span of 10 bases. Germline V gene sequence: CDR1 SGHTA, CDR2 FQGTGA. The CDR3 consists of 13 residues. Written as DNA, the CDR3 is TGTGCCAGCAGCTTCAGTGGTGTAAATGAGCAGTTCTTC. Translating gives CASSFSGVNEQFF.

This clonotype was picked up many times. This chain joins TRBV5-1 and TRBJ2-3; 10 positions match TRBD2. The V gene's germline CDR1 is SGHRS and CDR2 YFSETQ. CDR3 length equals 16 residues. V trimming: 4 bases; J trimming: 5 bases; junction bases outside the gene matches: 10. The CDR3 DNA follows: TGCGCCAGCAGCCACTGGGCTAGCGGGAGTGGAGATACGCAGTATTTT. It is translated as CASSHWASGSGDTQYF.

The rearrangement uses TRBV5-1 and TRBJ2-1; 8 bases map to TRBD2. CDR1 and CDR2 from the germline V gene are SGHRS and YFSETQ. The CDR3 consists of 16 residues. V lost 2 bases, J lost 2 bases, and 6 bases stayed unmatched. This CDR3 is CASSFSGGSTYNEQFF. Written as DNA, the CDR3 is TGCGCCAGCAGCTTCAGCGGGGGATCGACCTACAATGAGCAGTTCTTC.

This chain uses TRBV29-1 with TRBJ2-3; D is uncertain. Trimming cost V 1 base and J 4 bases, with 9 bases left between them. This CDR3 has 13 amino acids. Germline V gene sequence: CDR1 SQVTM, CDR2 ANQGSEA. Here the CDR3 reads CSVEGTASDTQYF. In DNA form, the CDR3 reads TGCAGCGTTGAAGGGACGGCTTCAGATACGCAGTATTTT.

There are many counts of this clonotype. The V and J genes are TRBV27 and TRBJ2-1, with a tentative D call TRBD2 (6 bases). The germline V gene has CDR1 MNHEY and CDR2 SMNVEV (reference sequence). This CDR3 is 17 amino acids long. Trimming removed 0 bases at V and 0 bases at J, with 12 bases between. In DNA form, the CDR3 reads TGTGCCAGCAGTTTATCTTTCCCGGAGGGCTCCTACAATGAGCAGTTCTTC. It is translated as CASSLSFPEGSYNEQFF.

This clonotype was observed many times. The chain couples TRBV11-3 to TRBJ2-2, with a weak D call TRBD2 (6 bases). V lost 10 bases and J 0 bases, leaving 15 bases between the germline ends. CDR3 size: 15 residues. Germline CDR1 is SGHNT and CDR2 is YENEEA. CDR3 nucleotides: TGTGCCACCAATCCCGGGAGAACGAACACCGGGGAGCTGTTTTTT. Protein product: CATNPGRTNTGELFF.

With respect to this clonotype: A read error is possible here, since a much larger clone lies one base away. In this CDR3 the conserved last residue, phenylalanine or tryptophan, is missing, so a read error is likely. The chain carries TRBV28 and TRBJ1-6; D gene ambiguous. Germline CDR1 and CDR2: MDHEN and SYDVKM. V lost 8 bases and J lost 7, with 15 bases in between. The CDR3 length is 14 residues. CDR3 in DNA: TGTGCCAGCCGGCGGAGGTTGGGGAATTCACCCCTCCACATT. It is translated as CASRRRLGNSPLHI.

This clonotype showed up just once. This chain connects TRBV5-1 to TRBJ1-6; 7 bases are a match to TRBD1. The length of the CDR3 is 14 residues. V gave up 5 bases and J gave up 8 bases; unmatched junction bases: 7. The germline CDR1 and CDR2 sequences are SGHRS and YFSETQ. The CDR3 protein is CASRRTGPDSPLHF. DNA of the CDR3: TGCGCCAGCAGGCGGACAGGTCCGGATTCACCCCTCCACTTT.

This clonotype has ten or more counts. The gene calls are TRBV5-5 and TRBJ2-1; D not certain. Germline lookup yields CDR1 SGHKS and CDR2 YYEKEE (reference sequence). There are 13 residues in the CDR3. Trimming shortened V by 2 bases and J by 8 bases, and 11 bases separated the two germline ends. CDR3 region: CASSLSPTYEQFF. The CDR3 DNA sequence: TGTGCCAGCAGCTTATCCCCAACCTATGAGCAGTTCTTC.

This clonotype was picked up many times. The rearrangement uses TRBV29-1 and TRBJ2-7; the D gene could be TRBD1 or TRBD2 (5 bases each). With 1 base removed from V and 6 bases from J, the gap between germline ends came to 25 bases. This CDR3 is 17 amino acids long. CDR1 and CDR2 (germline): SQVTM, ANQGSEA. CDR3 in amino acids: CSVEVWGPGLLAGEQYF. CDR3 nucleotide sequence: TGCAGCGTTGAAGTGTGGGGACCCGGACTCTTAGCTGGCGAGCAGTACTTC.

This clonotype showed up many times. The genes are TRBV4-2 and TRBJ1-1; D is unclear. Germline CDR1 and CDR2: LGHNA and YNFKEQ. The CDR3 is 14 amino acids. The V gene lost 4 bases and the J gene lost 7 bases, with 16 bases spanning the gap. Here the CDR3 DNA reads TGTGCCAGCAGCCCGAGATTGCGAGGGAATGAAGCTTTCTTT. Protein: CASSPRLRGNEAFF.

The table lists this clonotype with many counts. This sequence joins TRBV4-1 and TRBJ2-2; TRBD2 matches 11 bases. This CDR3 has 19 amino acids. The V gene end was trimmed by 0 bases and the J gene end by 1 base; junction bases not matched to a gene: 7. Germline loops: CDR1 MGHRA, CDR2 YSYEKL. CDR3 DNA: TGCGCCAGCAGCCAAGAATTGATTGGACTAGCGGGGAACACCGGGGAGCTGTTTTTT. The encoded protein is CASSQELIGLAGNTGELFF.

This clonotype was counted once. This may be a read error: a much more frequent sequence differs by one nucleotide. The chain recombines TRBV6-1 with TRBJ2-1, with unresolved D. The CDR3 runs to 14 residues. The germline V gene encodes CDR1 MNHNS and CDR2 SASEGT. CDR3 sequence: CASSEEQHYNDQFF. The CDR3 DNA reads TGTGCCAGCAGTGAAGAGCAGCATTACAATGATCAGTTCTTC.

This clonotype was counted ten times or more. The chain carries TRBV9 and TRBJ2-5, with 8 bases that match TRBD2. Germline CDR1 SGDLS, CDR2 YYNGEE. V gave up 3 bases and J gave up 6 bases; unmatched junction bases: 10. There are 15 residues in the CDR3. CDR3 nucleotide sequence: TGTGCCAGCAGCGGGGTGCCGGGAGGGCTAAAGACCCAGTACTTC. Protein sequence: CASSGVPGGLKTQYF.

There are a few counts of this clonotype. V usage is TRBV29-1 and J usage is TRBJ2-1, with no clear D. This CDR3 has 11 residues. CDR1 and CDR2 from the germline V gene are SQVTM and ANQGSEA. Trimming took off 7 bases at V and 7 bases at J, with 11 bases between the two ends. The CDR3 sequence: CSATGLNEQFF. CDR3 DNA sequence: TGCAGCGCCACCGGCCTGAATGAGCAGTTCTTC.

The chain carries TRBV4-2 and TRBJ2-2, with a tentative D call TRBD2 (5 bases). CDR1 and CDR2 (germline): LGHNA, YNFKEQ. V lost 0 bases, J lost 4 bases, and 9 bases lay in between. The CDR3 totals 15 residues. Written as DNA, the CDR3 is TGTGCCAGCAGCCAAGAATGGAGGAGCACCGGGGAGCTGTTTTTT. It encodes CASSQEWRSTGELFF.

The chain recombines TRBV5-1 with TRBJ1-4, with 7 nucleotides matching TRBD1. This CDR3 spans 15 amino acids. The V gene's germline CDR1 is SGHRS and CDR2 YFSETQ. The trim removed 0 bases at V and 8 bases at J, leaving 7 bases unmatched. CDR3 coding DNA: TGCGCCAGCAGCTTGGGACAGGGTCCAGGAGAAAAACTGTTTTTT. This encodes CASSLGQGPGEKLFF.

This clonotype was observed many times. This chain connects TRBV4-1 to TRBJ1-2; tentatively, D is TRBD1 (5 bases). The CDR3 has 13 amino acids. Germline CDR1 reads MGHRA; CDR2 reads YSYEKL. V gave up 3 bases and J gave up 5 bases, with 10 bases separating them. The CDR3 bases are TGCGCCAGCAGCCAGGGGCGGGGGTATGGCTACACCTTC. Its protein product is CASSQGRGYGYTF.

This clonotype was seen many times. CDR3 loop: CASSQEVGFEAFF. Here the CDR3 DNA reads TGCGCCAGCAGCCAAGAGGTGGGGTTTGAAGCTTTCTTT. The V and J genes are TRBV4-1 and TRBJ1-1; D call uncertain. Germline lookup yields CDR1 MGHRA and CDR2 YSYEKL. V lost 0 bases to trimming and J lost 7 bases, with 9 bases between them. CDR3 length: 13 amino acids.

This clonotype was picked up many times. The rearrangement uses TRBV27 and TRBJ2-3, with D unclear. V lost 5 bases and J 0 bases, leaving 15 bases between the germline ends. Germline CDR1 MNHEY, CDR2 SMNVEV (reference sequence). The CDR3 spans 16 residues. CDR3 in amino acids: CASSPYLLSSTDTQYF. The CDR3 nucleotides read TGTGCCAGCAGTCCCTATCTTCTTTCTAGCACAGATACGCAGTATTTT.

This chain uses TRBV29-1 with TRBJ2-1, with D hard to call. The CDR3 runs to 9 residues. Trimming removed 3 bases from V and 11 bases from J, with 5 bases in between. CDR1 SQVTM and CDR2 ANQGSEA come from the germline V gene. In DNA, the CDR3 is TGCAGCGTTGACATTAAGCAGTTCTTC. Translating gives CSVDIKQFF.

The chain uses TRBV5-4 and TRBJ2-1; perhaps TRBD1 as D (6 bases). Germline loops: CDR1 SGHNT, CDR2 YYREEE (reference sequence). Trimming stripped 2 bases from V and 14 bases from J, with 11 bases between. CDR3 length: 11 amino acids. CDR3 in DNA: TGTGCCAGCAGCTTACCGGGACAAGAGTTCTTC. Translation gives CASSLPGQEFF.

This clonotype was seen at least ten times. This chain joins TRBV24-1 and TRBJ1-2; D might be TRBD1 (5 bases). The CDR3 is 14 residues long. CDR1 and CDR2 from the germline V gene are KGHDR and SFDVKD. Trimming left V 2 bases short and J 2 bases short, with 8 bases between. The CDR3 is CATSDSDRNYGYTF. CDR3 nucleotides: TGTGCCACCAGTGATTCAGACAGAAACTATGGCTACACCTTC.

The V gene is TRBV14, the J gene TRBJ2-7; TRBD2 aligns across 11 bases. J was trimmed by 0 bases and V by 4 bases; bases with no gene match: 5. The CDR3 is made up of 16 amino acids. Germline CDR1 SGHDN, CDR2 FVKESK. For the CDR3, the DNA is TGTGCCAGCAGCCCAATAGCGGGAGGGATCTCCTACGAGCAGTACTTC. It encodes CASSPIAGGISYEQYF.

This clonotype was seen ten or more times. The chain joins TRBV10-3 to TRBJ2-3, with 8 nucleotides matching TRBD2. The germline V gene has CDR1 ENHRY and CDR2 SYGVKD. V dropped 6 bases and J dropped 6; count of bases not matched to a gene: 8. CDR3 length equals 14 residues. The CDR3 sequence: CAISPGLGYDTQYF. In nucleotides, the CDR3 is TGTGCCATCAGCCCGGGACTAGGATACGATACGCAGTATTTT.